The 13 T cell receptor beta chains listed next were all sequenced from one sample in a study of Ad26.COV2.S vaccination and SARS-CoV-2 variants. Treatment given: around 19 received Ad26.COV2.S at low or high dose, single or two shots; about 5 received placebo; per-sample allocation not given. The samples date from day 63 after the first vaccine or placebo injection. The protocol was immunoSEQ multiplex PCR, while the TCRdb copy is restricted to in-frame clones and leaves out a portion. The table has around 310,000 clones, roughly 88% seen once. The starting material was peripheral blood, obtained in a trial of Ad26.COV2.S vaccine versus placebo. The source is a person aged 18 to 65 who received the Ad26.COV2.S COVID-19 vaccine or a placebo.

The chain's CDR3 is CASSLPPGGSAYGYTF. The CDR3 DNA follows: TGTGCCAGCAGCTTGCCGCCCGGGGGCTCCGCCTATGGCTACACCTTC. This sequence joins TRBV5-5 and TRBJ1-2, with a weak D call TRBD1 (6 bases). Germline V CDR1 and CDR2: SGHKS, YYEKEE (reference sequence). The CDR3 sequence is 16 residues long. Trimming stripped 1 base from V and 4 bases from J, with 17 bases between.

In its sample, this clone was seen once. The rearrangement links TRBV4-1 to TRBJ1-2; 7 nucleotides agree with TRBD1. The CDR3 runs 13 residues. Per the germline V gene, CDR1 is MGHRA and CDR2 is YSYEKL. Losses at the gene ends were 4 bases for V and 3 bases for J; bases not matched to a gene: 2. The CDR3 sequence: CASSPTGDYGYTF. In DNA, the CDR3 is TGCGCCAGCAGCCCCACAGGGGACTATGGCTACACCTTC.

This clone appeared a few times. CDR3 in DNA: TGTGCCCCCGCCGGCGATCTCTGTAGCAATCAGCCCCAGCATTTT. Its translation is CAPAGDLCSNQPQHF. The rearrangement uses TRBV24-1 and TRBJ1-5; D is uncertain. V was cut by 12 bases and J by 0 bases, with 17 bases left in between. This CDR3 spans 15 amino acids. The germline gives CDR1 KGHDR, CDR2 SFDVKD.

The J gene is TRBJ1-1, the V gene TRBV6-5; D unclear. The germline V gene has CDR1 MNHEY and CDR2 SVGAGI. The CDR3 is 14 amino acids. V shed 6 bases and J shed 1 base, with 12 bases lying between them. The CDR3 coding sequence is TGTGCCAGCAGCCTCATGGATGCGAACACTGAAGCTTTCTTT. Its protein is CASSLMDANTEAFF.

CDR3 nucleotide sequence: TGTGCCAGCAGTGACCCGACAGGGAACTATGGCTACACCTTC. The encoded protein is CASSDPTGNYGYTF. The chain has TRBV6-1 and TRBJ1-2; TRBD1 aligns across 7 bases. Germline V gene data show CDR1 as MNHNS and CDR2 as SASEGT. CDR3 length: 14 residues. With V trimmed by 3 bases and J by 2 bases, 3 bases remained unmatched.

The CDR3 sequence is CASSPGISTDTQYF. The CDR3 coding sequence is TGTGCCAGCTCACCAGGGATAAGCACAGATACGCAGTATTTT. The chain has TRBV18 and TRBJ2-3; D is unclear. The V gene lost 2 bases and the J gene lost 0 bases, with 6 bases spanning the gap. CDR1 and CDR2 from the germline V gene are KGHSH and LQKENI. The CDR3 length is 14 residues.

The V call is TRBV18, the J call TRBJ1-6; D is perhaps TRBD1 (5 bases). Per the germline V gene, CDR1 is KGHSH and CDR2 is LQKENI. Trimming stripped 8 bases from V and 6 bases from J, with 11 bases between. The CDR3 sequence is 13 residues long. CDR3 region: CASQQALNSPLHF. CDR3 nucleotides: TGTGCCAGCCAACAGGCCCTTAATTCACCCCTCCACTTT.

The chain carries TRBV6-5 and TRBJ1-5, with 8 bases that match TRBD1. The germline CDR1 and CDR2 sequences are MNHEY and SVGAGI. The CDR3 contains 15 residues. V lost 5 bases, J lost 1 base, and 4 bases stayed unmatched. The CDR3 loop is CASSLGTGSNQPQHF. CDR3 nucleotide sequence: TGTGCCAGCAGTCTCGGGACAGGAAGCAATCAGCCCCAGCATTTT.

The chain joins TRBV4-1 to TRBJ1-1; D call uncertain. The V end was cut by 5 bases, the J end by 0 bases, with 22 bases between. Germline V gives CDR1 MGHRA, CDR2 YSYEKL. The CDR3 is 18 residues long. DNA of the CDR3: TGCGCCAGCAGCGAAAAAAAACCCTGGACCTTGATGAACACTGAAGCTTTCTTT. This sequence encodes CASSEKKPWTLMNTEAFF.

J is TRBJ1-3 and V is TRBV6-1; 7 bases fit TRBD1. The CDR3 loop spans 16 amino acids. Germline CDR1 and CDR2: MNHNS and SASEGT. Trimming cost V 0 bases and J 2 bases; bases outside gene matches: 4. CDR3 amino acids: CASSEATGPPGNTIYF. Written as DNA, the CDR3 is TGTGCCAGCAGTGAAGCGACAGGGCCTCCTGGAAACACCATATATTTT.

The CDR3 DNA sequence: TGCGCCAGCAGTGATACTAGCGGGAACTACGAGCAGTACGTC. This translates into CASSDTSGNYEQYV. The rearrangement uses TRBV10-2 and TRBJ2-7; 10 bases line up with TRBD2. Germline V gene data show CDR1 as WSHSY and CDR2 as SAAADI. The CDR3 covers 14 residues. The trim removed 3 bases at V and 3 bases at J, leaving 2 bases unmatched.

The V gene is TRBV4-2, the J gene TRBJ1-2; D perhaps matches TRBD1 (5 bases). CDR1 and CDR2 (germline): LGHNA, YNFKEQ. The CDR3 is 16 amino acids. V was shortened by 0 bases and J by 8 bases, with 19 bases between the two germline ends. The CDR3 spells CASSQEVGGMEDGYTF. The CDR3 DNA reads TGTGCCAGCAGCCAAGAGGTTGGGGGTATGGAAGACGGCTACACCTTC.

The rearrangement joins TRBV6-5 to TRBJ1-6, with TRBD1 identical over 11 bases. CDR3 length equals 13 residues. Germline-derived CDR1 and CDR2 are MNHEY and SVGAGI. V trimming: 8 bases; J trimming: 11 bases; junction bases outside the gene matches: 5. CDR3 protein: CASGDRGGPPLHF. The CDR3 coding sequence is TGTGCCAGCGGGGACAGGGGGGGTCCACCCCTCCACTTT.